The 30 T cell receptor beta chains below come from one sample, sequenced in a study of blood T cell repertoires in COVID-19. TCRdb's table, derived via immunoSEQ multiplex PCR, lists solely in-frame clones and lacks some. The sample shows around 260,000 clones, 91% of them seen only once. Sequenced: peripheral blood. Source of these receptors: a woman aged 25 to 39 with COVID-19, enrolled during active disease.

The V gene is TRBV2, the J gene TRBJ1-5; TRBD1 aligns across 10 bases. The junction had 9 bases not matched to a gene; V was cut back by 6 bases and J by 7 bases. From germline, CDR1 is SNHLY and CDR2 FYNNEI. The CDR3 has 15 residues. In DNA, the CDR3 is TGTGCCAGCAGCTCCACCGGGACAGGGGACCAGCCCCAGCATTTT. Protein: CASSSTGTGDQPQHF.

The chain uses TRBV5-5 and TRBJ2-5; TRBD2 matches at 16 bases. In germline, CDR1 is SGHKS, CDR2 YYEKEE (reference sequence). This CDR3 spans 17 amino acids. With 4 bases clipped from V and 5 bases from J, the junction kept 8 bases outside the gene matches. The CDR3 reads CASSSGTSGRGGETQYF. The CDR3 nucleotides read TGTGCCAGCAGCAGCGGGACTAGCGGGAGGGGCGGGGAGACCCAGTACTTC.

The chain uses TRBV7-9 and TRBJ2-1, with 7 bases identical to TRBD2. V dropped 3 bases and J dropped 8; count of bases not matched to a gene: 13. The CDR3 totals 16 residues. The germline V gene encodes CDR1 SEHNR and CDR2 FQNEAQ (reference sequence). The DNA of the CDR3 is TGTGCCAGCAGCTTTACGGGTATAGCGGGTGGGGATGAGCAGTTCTTC. This translates into CASSFTGIAGGDEQFF.

The rearrangement links TRBV11-1 to TRBJ1-1; a possible D gene is TRBD1 (5 bases). Germline lookup yields CDR1 SGHAT and CDR2 FQDESV (reference sequence). Trimming cost V 5 bases and J 5 bases, with 15 bases left between them. The CDR3 consists of 14 residues. DNA for the CDR3: TGTGCCAGCAGCAAAGGGTCAGGGTTTACTGAAGCTTTCTTT. As protein: CASSKGSGFTEAFF.

This sequence joins TRBV2 and TRBJ2-7, with 9 nucleotides matching TRBD1. The CDR3 sequence is 14 residues long. Germline loops: CDR1 SNHLY, CDR2 FYNNEI. V trimming: 4 bases; J trimming: 6 bases; junction bases outside the gene matches: 7. Here the CDR3 reads CASSVQGAPIEQYF. As DNA, the CDR3 is TGTGCCAGCAGTGTACAGGGGGCGCCTATCGAGCAGTACTTC.

J is TRBJ2-7 and V is TRBV28; the D is unclear. V gave up 2 bases and J gave up 2 bases, with 4 bases separating them. The CDR3 has 12 residues. In germline, CDR1 is MDHEN, CDR2 SYDVKM. DNA of the CDR3: TGTGCCAGCAGTTTAGAGGCCTACGAGCAGTACTTC. It yields the protein CASSLEAYEQYF.

J is TRBJ1-6 and V is TRBV10-3, with D perhaps TRBD1 (5 bases). CDR3 size: 14 residues. V lost 3 bases, J lost 7 bases, and 10 bases lay in between. Germline values: CDR1 ENHRY, CDR2 SYGVKD. The CDR3 loop is CAISERQGNSPLHF. CDR3 in DNA: TGTGCCATCAGTGAAAGGCAGGGAAATTCACCCCTCCACTTT.

This chain joins TRBV6-4 and TRBJ1-1; a weak D match, TRBD1 (5 bases). Trimming stripped 4 bases from V and 10 bases from J, with 16 bases between. CDR1 and CDR2 from the germline V gene are MRHNA and SNTAGT. The CDR3 has 13 residues. The CDR3 DNA is TGTGCCAGCAGTGCCCAACTGGGGCAGGCAGCTTTCTTT. Encoded protein: CASSAQLGQAAFF.

The chain employs TRBV7-6 and TRBJ2-7; TRBD1 might be the D (6 bases). Germline loops: CDR1 SGHVS, CDR2 FNYEAQ. This CDR3 contains 17 residues. V was cut by 5 bases and J by 4 bases, with 24 bases left in between. This CDR3 reads CASSPTGQYLPRYEQYF. In DNA form, the CDR3 reads TGTGCCAGCAGCCCCACCGGACAGTACTTACCTAGGTACGAGCAGTACTTC.

The chain employs TRBV5-5 and TRBJ2-4; no definite D call. The CDR3 sequence is 16 residues long. The V gene's germline CDR1 is SGHKS and CDR2 YYEKEE (reference sequence). V was pared by 2 bases and J by 0 bases, with 12 bases between. CDR3 loop: CASSFTVSIAKNIQYF. The CDR3 nucleotides are TGTGCCAGCAGCTTCACCGTTAGTATAGCCAAAAACATTCAGTACTTC.

This clone was counted once. The junction and the germline gene differ at one end; a read error may be behind it. The V call is TRBV7-9, the J call TRBJ1-2; D is unresolved. CDR1 is SEHNR and CDR2 is FQNEAQ in the germline V gene (reference sequence). CDR3 length equals 8 residues. The CDR3 protein is CASSFDSF. The CDR3 region has the DNA TGTGCCAGCAGCTTTGACTCTTTC.

The V call is TRBV7-9, the J call TRBJ1-2, with D hard to call. This CDR3 comprises 14 residues. Germline assignment: CDR1 SEHNR and CDR2 FQNEAQ (reference sequence). Trimming removed 5 bases from V and 6 bases from J, with 16 bases in between. CDR3 sequence: CASSRPAGNDGYTF. The CDR3 nucleotides are TGTGCCAGCAGCCGACCGGCGGGGAACGATGGCTACACCTTC.

V and J are TRBV30 and TRBJ1-2; TRBD1 aligns across 7 bases. This CDR3 is 15 amino acids long. Germline loops: CDR1 GTSNPN, CDR2 SVGIG (reference sequence). V was clipped by 0 bases and J by 4 bases; unmatched bases: 8. In DNA, the CDR3 is TGTGCCTGGAGTGTGGCGAGGGGGCTCGGCTATGGCTACACCTTC. This encodes CAWSVARGLGYGYTF.

The chain is built from TRBV28 and TRBJ1-3, with D perhaps TRBD1 (6 bases). CDR3 length equals 16 residues. The V and J ends lost 4 bases and 2 bases respectively, with 15 bases between them. Germline V gives CDR1 MDHEN, CDR2 SYDVKM. The CDR3 spells CASSSNPQGAGNTIYF. The CDR3 nucleotides are TGTGCCAGCAGTTCAAACCCACAGGGAGCTGGAAACACCATATATTTT.

The J gene is TRBJ1-4, the V gene TRBV14, with 10 bases that match TRBD1. V trimming: 3 bases; J trimming: 2 bases; junction bases outside the gene matches: 3. CDR1 and CDR2 from the germline V gene are SGHDN and FVKESK. The length of the CDR3 is 16 residues. The DNA of the CDR3 is TGTGCCAGCAGCCAGAGACAGGGGGCCACTAATGAAAAACTGTTTTTT. It is translated as CASSQRQGATNEKLFF. Combining the CDR3 with reference TRBV14 and TRBJ1-4 gives the whole variable domain EAGVTQFPSHSVIEKGQTVTLRCDPISGHDNLYWYRRVMGKEIKFLLHFVKESKQDESGMPNNRFLAERTGGTYSTLKVQPAELEDSGVYFCASSQRQGATNEKLFFGSGTQLSVL.

The gene calls are TRBV5-1 and TRBJ2-7, with 9 bases matching TRBD2. Germline CDR1 reads SGHRS; CDR2 reads YFSETQ. V trimming: 4 bases; J trimming: 3 bases; junction bases outside the gene matches: 5. This CDR3 region has 14 residues. CDR3: CASSNSGGLYEQYF. The CDR3 nucleotides are TGCGCCAGCAGCAATAGCGGGGGCCTCTACGAGCAGTACTTC. The full variable domain, with the rest looked up from reference TRBV5-1 and TRBJ2-7, is KAGVTQTPRYLIKTRGQQVTLSCSPISGHRSVSWYQQTPGQGLQFLFEYFSETQRNKGNFPGRFSGRQFSNSRSEMNVSTLELGDSALYLCASSNSGGLYEQYFGPGTRLTVT.

The rearrangement uses TRBV14 and TRBJ2-7, with TRBD2 matching over 8 bases. Germline assignment: CDR1 SGHDN and CDR2 FVKESK. This CDR3 spans 16 amino acids. Losses at the gene ends were 4 bases for V and 4 bases for J; bases not matched to a gene: 12. CDR3 region: CASSPRIGTRFYEQYF. The CDR3 DNA sequence: TGTGCCAGCAGCCCCAGAATCGGGACTAGGTTTTACGAGCAGTACTTC.

The V and J genes are TRBV11-2 and TRBJ2-1; tentative D call: TRBD2 (5 bases). Germline V gives CDR1 SGHAT, CDR2 FQNNGV. The length of the CDR3 is 14 residues. V gave up 4 bases and J gave up 9 bases, with 16 bases separating them. The DNA of the CDR3 is TGTGCCAGCAGCTCGCCACTAGGACCCCTTGAGCAGTTCTTC. It translates to CASSSPLGPLEQFF.

CDR3 in DNA: TGTGCCAGCAGCCAAGGGAGGGGCCCTGACTATGGCTACACCTTC. Protein: CASSQGRGPDYGYTF. V gene TRBV16 combines with J gene TRBJ1-2; D might be TRBD1 (5 bases). Trimming stripped 2 bases from V and 3 bases from J, with 13 bases between. The CDR3 is 15 amino acids. From germline, CDR1 is KGHSY and CDR2 FQNENV.

In nucleotides, the CDR3 is TGTGCCTGGAGTGATGGAGTTGATCGGGGTCAGCCCCAGCATTTT. Protein product: CAWSDGVDRGQPQHF. The genes are TRBV30 and TRBJ1-5; D gene ambiguous. The CDR3 spans 15 residues. V was pared by 1 base and J by 6 bases, with 16 bases between. Germline loops: CDR1 GTSNPN, CDR2 SVGIG (reference sequence). Looking up the rest from reference TRBV30 and TRBJ1-5 gives the full variable domain: SQTIHQWPATLVQPVGSPLSLECTVEGTSNPNLYWYRQAAGRGLQLLFYSVGIGQISSEVPQNLSASRPQDRQFILSSKKLLLSDSGFYLCAWSDGVDRGQPQHFGDGTRLSIL.

The rearrangement joins TRBV11-2 to TRBJ2-5; TRBD2 agrees at 11 bases. This CDR3 has 16 amino acids. The V gene's germline CDR1 is SGHAT and CDR2 FQNNGV. The trim removed 2 bases at V and 4 bases at J, leaving 6 bases unmatched. The DNA of the CDR3 is TGTGCCAGCAGCTTAACTAGCGGGAGTCCAAGAGAGACCCAGTACTTC. Protein sequence: CASSLTSGSPRETQYF.

This chain links TRBV9 with TRBJ2-7, with D possibly TRBD2 on 7 matching bases. This CDR3 has 14 residues. V lost 4 bases and J lost 5, with 16 bases in between. CDR1 SGDLS and CDR2 YYNGEE come from the germline V gene. CDR3 loop: CASSPRGARNEQYF. The CDR3, as DNA: TGTGCCAGCAGCCCCCGGGGGGCGAGGAACGAGCAGTACTTC.

This rearrangement joins TRBV2 to TRBJ1-1; D gene unclear. The CDR3 covers 14 residues. CDR1 is SNHLY, CDR2 FYNNEI, per germline. V lost 11 bases and J 1 base, leaving 17 bases between the germline ends. CDR3 DNA: TGTGCCTCGCTAAGTGAGGGAGGGAACACTGAAGCTTTCTTT. It encodes CASLSEGGNTEAFF.

The DNA of the CDR3 is TGTGCCAGCAGCCCTGACTGGCAGCGTGAGCAGTTCTTC. This gives the protein CASSPDWQREQFF. This chain links TRBV7-2 with TRBJ2-1; no clear D gene. This CDR3 has 13 amino acids. Germline V CDR1 and CDR2: SGHTA, FQGNSA. V was clipped by 5 bases and J by 9 bases, with 14 bases between them.

CDR3 region: CASNDRARETQYF. The DNA of the CDR3 is TGTGCCAGTAATGACAGGGCCAGGGAGACCCAGTACTTC. The chain carries TRBV19 and TRBJ2-5; 7 bases are shared with TRBD1. Germline V gene sequence: CDR1 LNHDA, CDR2 SQIVND (reference sequence). The V gene end was trimmed by 7 bases and the J gene end by 5 bases; junction bases not matched to a gene: 7. This CDR3 has 13 amino acids.

The genes are TRBV7-9 and TRBJ2-7; 9 bases fit TRBD1. CDR1 SEHNR and CDR2 FQNEAQ come from the germline V gene (reference sequence). J was trimmed by 3 bases and V by 3 bases; bases with no gene match: 6. The CDR3 runs to 15 residues. The CDR3: CASSFKGQGNYEQYF. In nucleotides, the CDR3 is TGTGCCAGCAGCTTCAAGGGACAGGGTAACTACGAGCAGTACTTC.

As to this clone: The same CDR3 is also encoded by other DNA sequences in this sample. The V and J genes are TRBV2 and TRBJ1-5; TRBD1 matches 7 bases. The CDR3 has 13 residues. V trimming: 6 bases; J trimming: 5 bases; junction bases outside the gene matches: 4. Germline V gives CDR1 SNHLY, CDR2 FYNNEI. CDR3 DNA: TGTGCCAGCAGCGCCCAGGGGGATCAGCCCCAGCATTTT. Protein: CASSAQGDQPQHF.

V usage is TRBV10-3 and J usage is TRBJ2-7; maybe TRBD2 (5 bases). This CDR3 is 13 amino acids long. The V and J ends lost 3 bases and 7 bases respectively, with 13 bases between them. The V gene's germline CDR1 is ENHRY and CDR2 SYGVKD. CDR3 coding DNA: TGTGCCATCAGTGAACGGGTGGCGGGTGAGCAGTACTTC. It codes for CAISERVAGEQYF.

V is TRBV11-2 and J is TRBJ1-2; TRBD1 matches 12 bases. With 5 bases clipped from V and 8 bases from J, the junction kept 18 bases outside the gene matches. This CDR3 region has 18 residues. From germline, CDR1 is SGHAT and CDR2 FQNNGV. The CDR3 loop is CASSRLSFLGQGAPGYTF. CDR3 DNA sequence: TGTGCCAGCAGCCGTTTATCGTTCTTGGGACAGGGGGCCCCAGGCTACACCTTC. Filled out from reference TRBV11-2 and TRBJ1-2, the complete variable domain reads EAGVAQSPRYKIIEKRQSVAFWCNPISGHATLYWYQQILGQGPKLLIQFQNNGVVDDSQLPKDRFSAERLKGVDSTLKIQPAKLEDSAVYLCASSRLSFLGQGAPGYTFGSGTRLTVV.

This clone appeared once. V is TRBV19 and J is TRBJ1-2, with 12 positions matching TRBD1. J lost 4 bases, V lost 6 bases, and 3 bases had no gene match. This CDR3 comprises 14 residues. Germline CDR1 LNHDA, CDR2 SQIVND (reference sequence). CDR3 residues: CASRGQGAIYGYTF. The CDR3 nucleotides read TGTGCCAGTAGGGGACAGGGGGCGATCTATGGCTACACCTTC.